Shown below are 18 T cell receptor beta chains from a single sample sequenced in a study of shared clonotypes between healthy human individuals. Terminally differentiated effector memory CD45RA+ cells were excluded from the naive CD8 cells, which were CD45RO-negative and positively selected for CCR7. Profiling relied on immunoSEQ multiplex PCR, and the TCRdb table lists in-frame clones only, not all of them. Here the sample spans about 2 million clones, 85% to 95% being singletons. Sequencing used naive CD8+ T cells sorted from blood. The receptors originated from a young man in good health.

This chain joins TRBV19 and TRBJ2-1; 10 bases line up with TRBD2. Trimming at V came to 3 bases and at J to 4 bases, leaving 6 bases not matched to a gene. Germline values: CDR1 LNHDA, CDR2 SQIVND (reference sequence). The CDR3 consists of 16 residues. CDR3 bases: TGTGCCAGTAGTATTACGGCTAGCGGGGGATACAATGAGCAGTTCTTC. It is translated as CASSITASGGYNEQFF. Together with reference TRBV19 and TRBJ2-1, the CDR3 gives the full variable domain: DGGITQSPKYLFRKEGQNVTLSCEQNLNHDAMYWYRQDPGQGLRLIYYSQIVNDFQKGDIAEGYSVSREKKESFPLTVTSAQKNPTAFYLCASSITASGGYNEQFFGPGTRLTVL.

The J gene is TRBJ1-6, the V gene TRBV9; D not certain. V lost 4 bases, J lost 5 bases, and 13 bases lay in between. Per germline, CDR1 SGDLS and CDR2 YYNGEE. This CDR3 contains 15 residues. The CDR3 bases are TGTGCCAGCAGCCCATACAGTGACAATAATTCACCCCTCCACTTT. Amino acids: CASSPYSDNNSPLHF.

V is TRBV11-2 and J is TRBJ2-6; D may be TRBD1 (5 bases). Trimming cost V 4 bases and J 1 base, with 11 bases left between them. Germline CDR1 is SGHAT and CDR2 is FQNNGV. CDR3 length equals 16 residues. The CDR3 region is CASSSTVPSGANVLTF. The CDR3 region has the DNA TGTGCCAGCAGCTCGACAGTTCCTTCTGGGGCCAACGTCCTGACTTTC.

This chain connects TRBV29-1 to TRBJ2-2, with 10 nucleotides matching TRBD1. The CDR3 is 16 amino acids. CDR1 and CDR2 (germline): SQVTM, ANQGSEA. After removal of 0 bases from V and 6 bases from J, the junction contained 7 bases not matched to a gene. The CDR3 region has the DNA TGCAGCGTTGAAGACAGTGACAGGGGGCGATCCGGGGAGCTGTTTTTT. Its protein is CSVEDSDRGRSGELFF.

This clone was observed once. This chain connects TRBV9 to TRBJ2-5, with TRBD1 matching over 8 bases. Germline CDR1 SGDLS, CDR2 YYNGEE. This CDR3 is 17 amino acids long. Unmatched junction bases numbered 17, after V lost 3 bases and J lost 7 bases. CDR3 residues: CASSGSQSDRALGTQYF. Written as DNA, the CDR3 is TGTGCCAGCAGCGGGAGCCAATCGGACAGGGCCCTCGGGACCCAGTACTTC.

The V gene is TRBV7-9, the J gene TRBJ1-4, with TRBD1 as a possible D gene (5 bases). Trimming left V 5 bases short and J 8 bases short, with 12 bases between. The V gene's germline CDR1 is SEHNR and CDR2 FQNEAQ (reference sequence). The CDR3 has 13 amino acids. CDR3 DNA sequence: TGTGCCAGCAGCCCAGGGTTGGACGAAAAACTGTTTTTT. Its translation: CASSPGLDEKLFF.

The gene calls are TRBV11-1 and TRBJ2-1, with a weak D call TRBD1 (5 bases). Germline CDR1 SGHAT, CDR2 FQDESV (reference sequence). The CDR3 has 16 residues. The ends were cut back, 2 bases at V and 7 bases at J, with 18 bases in the middle. The CDR3 loop reads CASSLPDGPSGNEQFF. The CDR3 nucleotides read TGTGCCAGCAGCTTACCGGACGGACCCTCAGGGAATGAGCAGTTCTTC.

V and J are TRBV15 and TRBJ2-7; 10 bases are shared with TRBD1. The V gene end was trimmed by 2 bases and the J gene end by 5 bases; junction bases not matched to a gene: 3. Looked up from germline, CDR1 is LNHNV and CDR2 is YYDKDF (reference sequence). The CDR3 length is 14 residues. The CDR3 nucleotides read TGTGCCACCAGCAGAAGGGACAGGGGCGACGAGCAGTACTTC. The encoded protein is CATSRRDRGDEQYF. Filled out from reference TRBV15 and TRBJ2-7, the complete variable domain reads DAMVIQNPRYQVTQFGKPVTLSCSQTLNHNVMYWYQQKSSQAPKLLFHYYDKDFNNEADTPDNFQSRRPNTSFCFLDIRSPGLGDTAMYLCATSRRDRGDEQYFGPGTRLTVT.

V and J are TRBV6-6 and TRBJ2-2; D is ambiguous. Trimming stripped 6 bases from V and 1 base from J, with 15 bases between. Germline V CDR1 and CDR2: MNHNY, SVGAGI (reference sequence). The CDR3 runs to 16 residues. The CDR3 protein is CASSNHLGMNTGELFF. The CDR3 nucleotides read TGTGCCAGCAGCAACCACCTGGGAATGAACACCGGGGAGCTGTTTTTT.

Regarding this clone: Additional DNA sequences in this sample encode the identical CDR3. The chain carries TRBV2 and TRBJ2-1; D ambiguous. From germline, CDR1 is SNHLY and CDR2 FYNNEI. With 7 bases removed from V and 0 bases from J, the gap between germline ends came to 4 bases. The CDR3 totals 12 residues. CDR3 DNA: TGTGCCAGCACGAGCTCCTACAATGAGCAGTTCTTC. Residues: CASTSSYNEQFF.

The table lists this clone with a few counts. The V call is TRBV27, the J call TRBJ2-7, with 8 positions matching TRBD1. Germline V gene data show CDR1 as MNHEY and CDR2 as SMNVEV (reference sequence). The ends lost 6 bases at V and 0 bases at J; junction bases unmatched: 10. The CDR3 is 16 amino acids. DNA for the CDR3: TGTGCCAGCAGGGAGACAGGGGACTGGAGCTCCTACGAGCAGTACTTC. Translation: CASRETGDWSSYEQYF.

V gene TRBV2 combines with J gene TRBJ1-6; D is uncertain. Germline CDR1 and CDR2: SNHLY and FYNNEI. This CDR3 has 15 amino acids. V lost 3 bases, J lost 6 bases, and 12 bases lay in between. CDR3 sequence reads: CASSDRDWANSPLHF. CDR3 DNA sequence: TGTGCCAGCAGTGACCGGGATTGGGCTAATTCACCCCTCCACTTT.

The rearrangement uses TRBV6-1 and TRBJ1-1, with D hard to call. This CDR3 comprises 13 residues. Germline CDR1 reads MNHNS; CDR2 reads SASEGT. The V and J ends lost 7 bases and 0 bases respectively, with 9 bases between them. CDR3 bases: TGTGCCAGCACGACGACACTGAACACTGAAGCTTTCTTT. This gives the protein CASTTTLNTEAFF.

This chain uses TRBV30 with TRBJ2-7; TRBD2 matches at 9 bases. The assigned J gene may be wrong: the sequence end matches TRBJ2-5 better. The CDR3 runs 15 residues. The V gene's germline CDR1 is GTSNPN and CDR2 SVGIG (reference sequence). CDR3 protein: CAWSGGSGGQETQYF. CDR3 sequence (DNA): TGTGCCTGGAGTGGTGGTAGCGGGGGCCAAGAGACCCAGTACTTC.

This chain uses TRBV5-6 with TRBJ2-7, with 8 nucleotides matching TRBD2. Trimming removed 0 bases from V and 6 bases from J; junction bases left unmatched: 5. CDR1 and CDR2 (germline): SGHDT, YYEEEE. This CDR3 region has 14 residues. Here the CDR3 DNA reads TGTGCCAGCAGCTTGGGACTAGCGCTCCCCGAGCAGTACTTC. This translates into CASSLGLALPEQYF.

The V gene is TRBV7-6, the J gene TRBJ1-1, with 8 bases matching TRBD1. Germline trimming cut 5 bases from V and 1 base from J; bases unmatched to any gene: 6. This CDR3 is 15 amino acids long. The V gene's germline CDR1 is SGHVS and CDR2 FNYEAQ. CDR3 sequence reads: CASSGTGTGNTEAFF. The CDR3 DNA reads TGTGCCAGCAGCGGCACCGGGACAGGGAACACTGAAGCTTTCTTT.

This chain connects TRBV27 to TRBJ2-7; 7 nucleotides line up with TRBD2. Germline CDR1 MNHEY, CDR2 SMNVEV (reference sequence). Unmatched junction bases numbered 8, after V lost 8 bases and J lost 1 base. The length of the CDR3 is 14 residues. Here the CDR3 reads CASALAVTSYEQYF. The CDR3 nucleotides read TGTGCCAGCGCGCTAGCGGTTACTTCCTACGAGCAGTACTTC.

The CDR3 loop is CASSQGPGLQNNEQFF. For the CDR3, the DNA is TGCGCCAGCAGCCAAGGACCGGGCCTACAAAACAATGAGCAGTTCTTC. This chain connects TRBV4-1 to TRBJ2-1; no clear D gene. The CDR3 has 16 amino acids. The germline CDR1 and CDR2 sequences are MGHRA and YSYEKL. Trimming took off 1 base at V and 5 bases at J, with 15 bases between the two ends.